This T cell receptor beta chain was identified during a study of cytomegalovirus exposure and HLA in healthy donors. This clone has a handful of counts. Antigen unknown. There are 18 residues in the CDR3. The PCR had 60 Vbeta and 13 Jbeta primers. Assay: immunoSEQ multiplex PCR; the TCRdb copy retains only in-frame clones and omits some. The sample shows 90,000 to 110,000 clones, 69% of them seen only once. Study findings and constraints: The authors excluded some V segments, including TRBV6-2 and TRBV6-3, as indistinguishable. Later, an analysis found that common viral pathogens appeared to be linked with several of the most significant clusters.

The chain links TRBV12-2 to TRBJ2-7; the table's D call TRBD2 went unverified against the DNA. TRBV12-2 corresponds to a pseudogene. The receptor's source is a man aged 25-40 years in good health and CMV-seronegative. Specimen: PBMCs. The CDR3 region has the DNA TGTGCAAGTCGCTCCCTCTCTCCCACCTCCGGTGCCTCCTACGAGCAGTACTTC. It yields the protein CASRSLSPTSGASYEQYF.